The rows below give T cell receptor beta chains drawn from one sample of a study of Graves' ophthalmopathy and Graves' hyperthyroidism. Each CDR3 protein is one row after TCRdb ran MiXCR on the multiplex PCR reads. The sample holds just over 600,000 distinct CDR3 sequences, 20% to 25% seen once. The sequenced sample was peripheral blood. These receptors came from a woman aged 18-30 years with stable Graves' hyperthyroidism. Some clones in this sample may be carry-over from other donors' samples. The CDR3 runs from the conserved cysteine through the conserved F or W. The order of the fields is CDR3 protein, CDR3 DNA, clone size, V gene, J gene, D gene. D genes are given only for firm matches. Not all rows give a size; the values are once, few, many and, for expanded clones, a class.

CDR3 protein: CASIRVPGSAFQETQYF
CDR3 DNA: TGTGCCAGCATAAGGGTTCCAGGGTCAGCCTTCCAAGAGACCCAGTACTTC
clone size: -
V gene: TRBV27
J gene: TRBJ2-5
D gene: -

CDR3 protein: CASSGQGVRETQYF
CDR3 DNA: TGTGCCAGCAGTGGCCAGGGGGTAAGGGAGACCCAGTACTTC
clone size: many
V gene: TRBV6-1
J gene: TRBJ2-5
D gene: TRBD1

CDR3 protein: CASSPGQGSGGNTIYF
CDR3 DNA: TGCGCCAGCAGCCCCGGACAGGGTTCGGGCGGAAACACCATATATTTT
clone size: many
V gene: TRBV5-1
J gene: TRBJ1-3
D gene: TRBD1

CDR3 protein: CASTDRTSNTGELFF
CDR3 DNA: TGTGCCAGCACTGACAGGACCTCGAACACCGGGGAGCTGTTTTTT
clone size: few
V gene: TRBV2
J gene: TRBJ2-2
D gene: -

CDR3 protein: CASQPGGGPYEQYF
CDR3 DNA: TGTGCCAGTCAGCCCGGGGGCGGACCTTACGAGCAGTACTTC
clone size: many
V gene: TRBV19
J gene: TRBJ2-7
D gene: -

CDR3 protein: CASTPDGTQAFF
CDR3 DNA: TGTGCCAGCACTCCCGACGGAACACAAGCTTTCTTT
clone size: -
V gene: TRBV6-1
J gene: TRBJ1-1
D gene: -

CDR3 protein: CASSFNRVDGYTF
CDR3 DNA: TGTGCCAGCAGCTTTAATCGGGTTGATGGCTACACCTTC
clone size: many
V gene: TRBV7-2
J gene: TRBJ1-2
D gene: -

CDR3 protein: CSVKWGEAYGYTF
CDR3 DNA: TGCAGCGTTAAATGGGGGGAGGCCTATGGCTACACCTTC
clone size: many
V gene: TRBV29-1
J gene: TRBJ1-2
D gene: -

CDR3 protein: CASSYRYNQPQHF
CDR3 DNA: TGTGCCAGCAGTTACAGGTACAATCAGCCCCAGCATTTT
clone size: many
V gene: TRBV12-3/TRBV12-4
J gene: TRBJ1-5
D gene: -

CDR3 protein: CAIRDRVETQYF
CDR3 DNA: TGTGCCATCAGAGACAGGGTGGAGACCCAGTACTTC
clone size: many
V gene: TRBV10-3
J gene: TRBJ2-5
D gene: TRBD1

CDR3 protein: CASSIARSYEQYF
CDR3 DNA: TGTGCCAGTAGTATCGCCAGGTCCTACGAGCAGTACTTC
clone size: -
V gene: TRBV19
J gene: TRBJ2-7
D gene: -

CDR3 protein: CASSLRGPGQGNNSPLHF
CDR3 DNA: TGTGCCAGCAGCTTGCGAGGTCCGGGACAGGGCAATAATTCACCCCTCCACTTT
clone size: -
V gene: TRBV5-4
J gene: TRBJ1-6
D gene: TRBD1

CDR3 protein: CASSSFGRNQPQHF
CDR3 DNA: TGTGCCAGCAGTTCCTTCGGCCGCAATCAGCCCCAGCATTTT
clone size: many
V gene: TRBV6-2/TRBV6-3
J gene: TRBJ1-5
D gene: -

CDR3 protein: CASSEWFLGGLFYGYTF
CDR3 DNA: TGTGCCAGCAGTGAATGGTTTCTCGGGGGACTGTTCTATGGCTACACCTTC
clone size: many
V gene: TRBV2
J gene: TRBJ1-2
D gene: -

CDR3 protein: CASSLTGSYTGELFF
CDR3 DNA: TGTGCCAGCAGTTTAACAGGATCTTACACCGGGGAGCTGTTTTTT
clone size: few
V gene: TRBV12-3/TRBV12-4
J gene: TRBJ2-2
D gene: -

CDR3 protein: CASSQESELAAPLETQYF
CDR3 DNA: TGTGCCAGCAGCCAAGAATCGGAACTAGCGGCTCCCCTGGAGACCCAGTACTTC
clone size: -
V gene: TRBV3-1
J gene: TRBJ2-5
D gene: TRBD2

CDR3 protein: CAWSVVNTEAFF
CDR3 DNA: TGTGCCTGGAGTGTAGTGAACACTGAAGCTTTCTTT
clone size: many
V gene: TRBV30
J gene: TRBJ1-1
D gene: -

CDR3 protein: CASSPSVDRTYEQYF
CDR3 DNA: TGTGCCAGCAGCCCCAGCGTTGACAGAACCTACGAGCAGTACTTC
clone size: many
V gene: TRBV28
J gene: TRBJ2-7
D gene: -

CDR3 protein: CSAGQGDEAFF
CDR3 DNA: TGCAGCGCAGGGCAGGGCGATGAAGCTTTCTTT
clone size: many
V gene: TRBV29-1
J gene: TRBJ1-1
D gene: -

CDR3 protein: CAWRLGLAGETQYF
CDR3 DNA: TGTGCCTGGAGGCTAGGTCTAGCGGGAGAGACCCAGTACTTC
clone size: many
V gene: TRBV30
J gene: TRBJ2-5
D gene: TRBD2

CDR3 protein: CASSSAPQGSYGYTF
CDR3 DNA: TGTGCCAGCAGTTCGGCCCCACAGGGCTCCTATGGCTACACCTTC
clone size: -
V gene: TRBV27
J gene: TRBJ1-2
D gene: -

CDR3 protein: CSARIRASGSETQYF
CDR3 DNA: TGCAGTGCTAGAATCCGGGCAAGCGGGAGTGAGACCCAGTACTTC
clone size: many
V gene: TRBV20-1
J gene: TRBJ2-5
D gene: TRBD2

CDR3 protein: CASSLRQQGSSYEQYF
CDR3 DNA: TGTGCCAGCAGTCTCCGCCAACAGGGAAGCTCCTACGAGCAGTACTTC
clone size: -
V gene: TRBV27
J gene: TRBJ2-7
D gene: -

CDR3 protein: CASSSTTGGLLYEQYF
CDR3 DNA: TGTGCCAGCAGCTCGACCACAGGGGGCCTTCTCTACGAGCAGTACTTC
clone size: many
V gene: TRBV11-1
J gene: TRBJ2-7
D gene: TRBD1

CDR3 protein: CASQGSDRVPLHF
CDR3 DNA: TGTGCCAGCCAAGGATCAGACAGGGTTCCCCTCCACTTT
clone size: -
V gene: TRBV6-1
J gene: TRBJ1-6
D gene: TRBD1

CDR3 protein: CSANTPLGAIQETQYF
CDR3 DNA: TGCAGTGCAAATACCCCTCTGGGGGCGATCCAAGAGACCCAGTACTTC
clone size: many
V gene: TRBV20-1
J gene: TRBJ2-5
D gene: -

CDR3 protein: CASSSRLAGAYEQYF
CDR3 DNA: TGTGCCAGCAGCTCGAGACTAGCGGGGGCCTACGAGCAGTACTTC
clone size: -
V gene: TRBV11-3
J gene: TRBJ2-7
D gene: TRBD2

CDR3 protein: CASNMGGRRQPQHF
CDR3 DNA: TGTGCCAGCAACATGGGGGGGAGGCGGCAGCCCCAGCATTTT
clone size: -
V gene: TRBV12-3/TRBV12-4
J gene: TRBJ1-5
D gene: -